The sequence of this T cell receptor (beta chain) was determined in a study of cytomegalovirus exposure and HLA in healthy donors. Overall study results and limits: It was found in a later analysis that first-cohort TCR clusters tended to co-occur in the roughly 120 validation repertoires. Cytomegalovirus association was listed for about 160 TCR beta chains.

Separate from the approximately 600-subject first cohort was the roughly 130-subject validation cohort, to which the donors belonged. The data were produced by immunoSEQ multiplex PCR, yet TCRdb's version contains in-frame clones alone and is incomplete. The sample yields roughly 48,000 clones, 94% seen once. This clone was seen a single time. Its antigen is not known. There are 15 residues in the CDR3. CDR1 SGHTA and CDR2 FQGTGA come from the germline V gene. Trimming took 6 bases from V and 5 from J; bases not matched to a gene: 6. This clonotype originated in a young woman in good health and CMV-seropositive. The rearrangement joins TRBV7-3 to TRBJ2-3, with 12 bases that match TRBD1. The source material was PBMCs. CDR3 DNA sequence: TGTGCCAGCAGTCGGGACAGGGGGCGCCGAGATACGCAGTATTTT. Its protein is CASSRDRGRRDTQYF.